This T cell receptor beta chain was sequenced for a study of blood T cell repertoires in COVID-19. Libraries were prepared by immunoSEQ multiplex PCR; TCRdb keeps only in-frame clonotypes and omits some of them. The sample contains roughly 63,000 clones, 80% to 90% of which appear only once. The CDR3 has 15 amino acids. V lost 6 bases, J lost 3 bases, and 6 bases stayed unmatched. Germline loops: CDR1 MGHDK, CDR2 SYGVNS. This receptor was taken from a man aged 45 to 65 with active COVID-19. The gene calls are TRBV25-1 and TRBJ2-2, with TRBD1 matching 8 bases. Sequenced: peripheral blood. DNA for the CDR3: TGTGCCAGCAGGCCAGGACAGGGCTACACCGGGGAGCTGTTTTTT. As protein: CASRPGQGYTGELFF.